This is a list of T cell receptor beta chains from one sample in a study of T cells after yellow fever vaccination. One entry per CDR3 protein results from TCRdb running MiXCR on the 5' RACE reads. The sample has some 73,000 distinct CDR3 sequences; 7.5% to 9% are singletons. The sequenced sample was CD8+ T cells sorted from PBMCs, obtained on the day of the yellow fever booster vaccination. The receptors shown here come from a man aged 30-40 years who received the YFV17D yellow fever vaccine. Each CDR3 is given with its conserved first and last residue.

TRBJ2-7	TRBV29-1	CSVRTTMDYEQYF
TRBJ1-2	TRBV12-3/TRBV12-4	CASSLSGDSWGYTF
TRBJ2-4	TRBV20-1	CSAIDPGGGLLQYF
TRBJ2-1	TRBV7-9	CASSFGMTGQHNEQFF
TRBJ2-3	TRBV15	CATSRGIGGTDTQYF
TRBJ2-3	TRBV7-9	CASSTNSRSTDTQYF
TRBJ2-7	TRBV6-1	CASSAGLPYEQYF
TRBJ2-7	TRBV12-3/TRBV12-4	CASSTPGQGIYEQYF
TRBJ2-1	TRBV9	CASSGGGGTSSHEQFF
TRBJ2-3	TRBV6-2/TRBV6-3	CASSYSMMGTDTQYF
TRBJ2-2	TRBV20-1	CSAPTGGSTGELFF
TRBJ2-3	TRBV7-8	CASSFYGGPSDTQYF
TRBJ2-1	TRBV6-5	CASSYVSHGNNEQFF
TRBJ2-1	TRBV30	CARSGGPNEQFF
TRBJ2-7	TRBV14	CASSQDLGALAYEQYF
TRBJ2-2	TRBV7-3	CASSLSGLGVTGELFF
TRBJ2-2	TRBV2	CASRRTSGRAGELFF
TRBJ2-7	TRBV28	CALGRPQAYEQYF
TRBJ2-2	TRBV7-8	CASSPRPGASIPANTGELFF
TRBJ2-1	TRBV7-6	CASSLLPGSHEQFF
TRBJ2-1	TRBV7-6	CASSYPGRSTPTSYNEQFF
TRBJ1-5	TRBV7-6	CASSYQVWQPQHF
TRBJ1-6	TRBV9	CASSVAEGGRSPLHF